These 22 T cell receptor beta chains originate from one sample sequenced in a study of shared clonotypes between healthy human individuals. Naive-designated CD8 cells lacked CD45RO, were positively enriched for CCR7, and omitted terminally differentiated effector memory CD45RA+ cells. Generated by immunoSEQ multiplex PCR, the TCRdb table keeps only in-frame clones and is missing some. Among about 2 million clones, just under 95% were seen once, and the ten largest hold less than 1.5%. Source material: naive CD8+ T cells sorted from blood. Every receptor here comes from a man in his late teens or twenties in good health.

The CDR3 protein is CASSFETSGGILQETQYF. CDR3 bases: TGCGCCAGCAGCTTTGAGACTAGCGGGGGGATCCTCCAAGAGACCCAGTACTTC. The chain has TRBV5-1 and TRBJ2-5; the match to TRBD2 covers 13 bases. The CDR3 covers 18 residues. V shed 2 bases, J shed 1 base, and the junction held 8 bases outside the gene matches. Germline V gene lookup returns CDR1 SGHRS and CDR2 YFSETQ.

On this clone: Other nucleotide sequences in the sample specify the same CDR3. J is TRBJ2-1 and V is TRBV9; D is unresolved. Germline lookup yields CDR1 SGDLS and CDR2 YYNGEE. Between the trimmed V and J ends, which lost 2 bases and 0 bases, there was a span of 9 bases. This CDR3 has 15 residues. The CDR3 region is CASSVGPGSYNEQFF. CDR3 DNA: TGTGCCAGCAGCGTCGGACCCGGCTCCTACAATGAGCAGTTCTTC.

The chain joins TRBV4-1 to TRBJ2-7, with 8 bases matching TRBD1. The J segment lost 4 bases and the V segment lost 1 base, leaving 9 bases of the junction unmatched. The CDR3 has 16 amino acids. The V gene's germline CDR1 is MGHRA and CDR2 YSYEKL. CDR3 nucleotide sequence: TGCGCCAGCAGCCAAGGGTCCCGGACAGGGTGGTACGAGCAGTACTTC. Amino acids: CASSQGSRTGWYEQYF.

This chain joins TRBV7-3 and TRBJ2-3; D gene uncertain. The CDR3 has 16 amino acids. Germline values: CDR1 SGHTA, CDR2 FQGTGA. Between the trimmed V and J ends, which lost 5 bases and 0 bases, there was a span of 15 bases. CDR3 residues: CASSLISGRSTDTQYF. CDR3 DNA sequence: TGTGCCAGCAGCCTCATTAGTGGACGAAGCACAGATACGCAGTATTTT.

In DNA, the CDR3 is TGTGCCAGCAGTTTAGGAGCGGGAGTAGTGTACGAGCAGTACTTC. Amino acid sequence: CASSLGAGVVYEQYF. The chain couples TRBV27 to TRBJ2-7; 8 nucleotides agree with TRBD2. V was pared by 2 bases and J by 4 bases, with 7 bases of the junction left unmatched. In germline, CDR1 is MNHEY, CDR2 SMNVEV (reference sequence). This CDR3 region has 15 residues.

V and J are TRBV15 and TRBJ1-2; TRBD1 agrees at 12 bases. Unmatched junction bases numbered 4, after V lost 5 bases and J lost 0 bases. Germline CDR1 reads LNHNV; CDR2 reads YYDKDF (reference sequence). This CDR3 has 16 amino acids. CDR3 sequence reads: CATSRDRGLSNYGYTF. The CDR3 nucleotides read TGTGCCACCAGCCGGGACAGGGGGCTCTCTAACTATGGCTACACCTTC.

The CDR3: CASIPPFGDTEAFF. DNA of the CDR3: TGTGCCAGCATTCCCCCCTTTGGAGACACTGAAGCTTTCTTT. This chain links TRBV7-9 with TRBJ1-1; D remains unclear. V dropped 7 bases and J dropped 3 bases, with 15 bases sitting between them. The CDR3 spans 14 residues. Germline values: CDR1 SEHNR, CDR2 FQNEAQ (reference sequence).

The chain links TRBV6-5 to TRBJ2-7, with unresolved D. The V gene lost 0 bases and the J gene lost 3 bases, with 12 bases spanning the gap. The germline V gene has CDR1 MNHEY and CDR2 SVGAGI. The CDR3 has 15 residues. The chain's CDR3 is CASSYSTGLGYEQYF. The CDR3 DNA is TGTGCCAGCAGTTACTCGACGGGCTTAGGCTACGAGCAGTACTTC.

This rearrangement joins TRBV5-1 to TRBJ1-1; 7 bases line up with TRBD1. In germline, CDR1 is SGHRS, CDR2 YFSETQ. Trimming at V came to 5 bases and at J to 4 bases, leaving 5 bases not matched to a gene. The CDR3 is 13 residues long. The DNA of the CDR3 is TGCGCCAGCAGGCCAGGGGGAAGCACTGAAGCTTTCTTT. It is translated as CASRPGGSTEAFF. The full variable domain, rest sourced from reference TRBV5-1 and TRBJ1-1, is KAGVTQTPRYLIKTRGQQVTLSCSPISGHRSVSWYQQTPGQGLQFLFEYFSETQRNKGNFPGRFSGRQFSNSRSEMNVSTLELGDSALYLCASRPGGSTEAFFGQGTRLTVV.

DNA for the CDR3: TGTGCCAGCAGTGCGGAACAGGGGACAGATACGCAGTATTTT. This codes for CASSAEQGTDTQYF. This chain links TRBV6-1 with TRBJ2-3; 7 nucleotides line up with TRBD1. CDR1 is MNHNS and CDR2 is SASEGT in the germline V gene. The ends lost 4 bases at V and 3 bases at J; junction bases unmatched: 4. This CDR3 is 14 amino acids long.

The V gene is TRBV5-4, the J gene TRBJ1-1; D unresolved. CDR3 length: 13 amino acids. Trimming took off 3 bases at V and 10 bases at J, with 16 bases between the two ends. Germline CDR1 reads SGHNT; CDR2 reads YYREEE (reference sequence). The CDR3 reads CASSSPPDRTAFF. As DNA, the CDR3 is TGTGCCAGCAGCTCCCCCCCCGATCGTACAGCTTTCTTT.

This clone was observed once. The rearrangement links TRBV13 to TRBJ2-1; D is unresolved. This CDR3 spans 15 amino acids. CDR1 and CDR2 (germline): PRHDT, FYEKMQ (reference sequence). Deletions cut 3 bases from V and 5 bases from J, with 14 bases between. The chain's CDR3 is CASSFRKNLNNEQFF. CDR3 bases: TGTGCCAGCAGCTTCAGGAAAAACCTTAACAATGAGCAGTTCTTC.

The CDR3 reads CASSVYTGELFF. CDR3 sequence (DNA): TGCGCCAGCAGCGTCTACACCGGGGAGCTGTTTTTT. The chain is built from TRBV4-1 and TRBJ2-2; D not certain. Germline V CDR1 and CDR2: MGHRA, YSYEKL. V lost 5 bases, J lost 3 bases, and 4 bases lay in between. The CDR3 runs 12 residues.

This chain uses TRBV13 with TRBJ2-3; D tentatively reads TRBD1 or TRBD2 (5 bases each). The V end was cut by 4 bases, the J end by 4 bases, with 15 bases between. Germline CDR1 PRHDT, CDR2 FYEKMQ (reference sequence). This CDR3 comprises 15 residues. CDR3 sequence (DNA): TGTGCCAGCAGCTCGAGGGACCATCCGGCAGATACGCAGTATTTT. It encodes CASSSRDHPADTQYF.

The chain combines TRBV6-5 with TRBJ2-1, with 7 bases aligning to TRBD2. Germline CDR1 MNHEY, CDR2 SVGAGI. The CDR3 has 13 residues. V trimming: 5 bases; J trimming: 10 bases; junction bases outside the gene matches: 8. CDR3 in amino acids: CASSKLRGDEQFF. In nucleotides, the CDR3 is TGTGCCAGCAGTAAGCTACGGGGGGACGAGCAGTTCTTC.

The CDR3, as DNA: TGTGCCAGCAGCTTTAGGCGGTCGGAGGAGCTGTTTTTT. It specifies CASSFRRSEELFF. This chain links TRBV11-2 with TRBJ2-2; no clear D gene. CDR1 is SGHAT and CDR2 is FQNNGV in the germline V gene. V dropped 3 bases and J dropped 10 bases, with 12 bases sitting between them. The length of the CDR3 is 13 residues.

CDR3 DNA sequence: TGTGCCAGCAGCCATGGACAGTCAACTAATGAAAAACTGTTTTTT. This translates into CASSHGQSTNEKLFF. The V gene is TRBV13, the J gene TRBJ1-4; possibly TRBD1 for D (6 bases). The V end lost 5 bases, the J end lost 0 bases, and 10 bases lay between the germline ends. The CDR3 contains 15 residues. The V gene's germline CDR1 is PRHDT and CDR2 FYEKMQ (reference sequence).

The V and J genes are TRBV7-9 and TRBJ2-5, with TRBD1 as a possible D gene (6 bases). Trimming pared 0 bases from V and 5 bases from J, leaving 13 bases between. This CDR3 has 15 amino acids. The germline V gene has CDR1 SEHNR and CDR2 FQNEAQ (reference sequence). CDR3 in amino acids: CASSLAGASGETQYF. CDR3 DNA: TGTGCCAGCAGCTTAGCGGGGGCAAGTGGGGAGACCCAGTACTTC. Filled out from reference TRBV7-9 and TRBJ2-5, the complete variable domain reads DTGVSQNPRHKITKRGQNVTFRCDPISEHNRLYWYRQTLGQGPEFLTYFQNEAQLEKSRLLSDRFSAERPKGSFSTLEIQRTEQGDSAMYLCASSLAGASGETQYFGPGTRLLVL.

The V and J genes are TRBV13 and TRBJ1-3; TRBD1 matches 7 bases. With V trimmed by 6 bases and J by 2 bases, 7 bases remained unmatched. Germline V lookup: CDR1 PRHDT, CDR2 FYEKMQ (reference sequence). The CDR3 length is 15 residues. Here the CDR3 reads CASRTGQEAGNTIYF. CDR3 DNA: TGTGCCAGCAGGACTGGACAGGAGGCTGGAAACACCATATATTTT.

Turning to this clone: Other DNA sequences in the same sample also yield this CDR3. V gene TRBV6-5 combines with J gene TRBJ1-1; D unclear. CDR1 is MNHEY, CDR2 SVGAGI, per germline. The CDR3 has 12 amino acids. V was shortened by 2 bases and J by 4 bases, with 5 bases between the two germline ends. CDR3 nucleotide sequence: TGTGCCAGCAGTTACGGGTCCACTGAAGCTTTCTTT. This encodes CASSYGSTEAFF.

Comment on this clone: The same CDR3 arises from other DNA sequences in this sample as well. The chain couples TRBV6-5 to TRBJ2-5, with D hard to call. Germline CDR1 and CDR2: MNHEY and SVGAGI. The CDR3 has 15 residues. V was pared by 0 bases and J by 0 bases, with 8 bases between. The CDR3 DNA follows: TGTGCCAGCAGTTACTCCCTGGCGGACCAAGAGACCCAGTACTTC. Protein: CASSYSLADQETQYF.

The V and J genes are TRBV5-5 and TRBJ1-1, with 7 nucleotides matching TRBD1. The CDR3 contains 17 residues. J was trimmed by 0 bases and V by 0 bases; bases with no gene match: 8. The germline gives CDR1 SGHKS, CDR2 YYEKEE (reference sequence). The CDR3 nucleotides read TGTGCCAGCAGCTTGGTAGGGGGCGGCCGAATGAACACTGAAGCTTTCTTT. This codes for CASSLVGGGRMNTEAFF.